The 21 T cell receptor beta chains reported below all come from one sample, sequenced in a study of regulatory T cells in long-lasting Graves disease. The TCR beta library used iRepertoire HTBI primers with Arm-PCR amplification of CDR3. TCRdb analysed the multiplex PCR reads with MiXCR anew, one entry per CDR3 protein. The data hold under 250,000 distinct CDR3 sequences, with roughly a fifth observed a single time. Documented time point: newly diagnosed GD, antithyroid drugs for less than 3 months. Researchers made the TCR library from RNA that was extracted from PBMCs. This sample was shared with a second study, whose subject was T cells in Graves' hyperthyroidism and ophthalmopathy.

The source material was peripheral blood mononuclear cells (PBMCs), sampled at new diagnosis, from a patient treated with antithyroid drugs. The origin of the receptors is a woman aged 30 to 39 with Graves disease.

DNA of the CDR3: TGCGCCAGCAGCCTTGGACTAGCGGGAGGCATGTACTTC. This translates into CASSLGLAGGMYF. The rearrangement uses TRBV4-1 and TRBJ2-7; 14 bases are shared with TRBD2. The V gene's germline CDR1 is MGHRA and CDR2 YSYEKL. This CDR3 spans 13 amino acids. Losses at the gene ends were 4 bases for V and 12 bases for J; bases not matched to a gene: 5.

V is TRBV12-3 or TRBV12-4 and J is TRBJ1-3; D not certain. Trimming cost V 11 bases and J 3 bases, with 14 bases left between them. The CDR3 has 13 amino acids. The CDR3 DNA reads as TGTGCCGTCCGCCTAGTTGGTGGAAACACCATATATTTT. This gives the protein CAVRLVGGNTIYF.

This clonotype was counted many times. The rearrangement links TRBV28 to TRBJ2-6; 7 nucleotides agree with TRBD1. V dropped 2 bases and J dropped 1; count of bases not matched to a gene: 8. The CDR3 consists of 18 residues. Germline V lookup: CDR1 MDHEN, CDR2 SYDVKM. The CDR3 region is CASSLSQGVRSGANVLTF. CDR3 nucleotide sequence: TGTGCCAGCAGTTTAAGCCAGGGGGTTAGGTCTGGGGCCAACGTCCTGACTTTC.

This clonotype was seen ten or more times. V usage is TRBV2 and J usage is TRBJ1-2, with 9 positions matching TRBD1. The CDR3 length is 15 residues. The germline CDR1 and CDR2 sequences are SNHLY and FYNNEI. The junction had 14 bases not matched to a gene; V was cut back by 7 bases and J by 8 bases. The CDR3 sequence: CASNSQGARLKGYTF. The CDR3 bases are TGTGCCAGCAATTCACAGGGGGCTCGACTAAAAGGCTACACCTTC.

This clonotype was observed at least ten times. J is TRBJ1-2 and V is TRBV6-1, with D perhaps TRBD1 (6 bases). CDR3 length: 15 amino acids. Trimming left V 10 bases short and J 3 bases short, with 21 bases between. Germline values: CDR1 MNHNS, CDR2 SASEGT. The DNA for the CDR3 is TGTGCCAACAGACGGTTTGGGGGCTCTGACTATGGCTACACCTTC. Its protein product is CANRRFGGSDYGYTF.

The chain combines TRBV5-1 with TRBJ1-2, with 7 bases aligning to TRBD1. This CDR3 comprises 16 residues. The V gene's germline CDR1 is SGHRS and CDR2 YFSETQ. The junction had 9 bases not matched to a gene; V was cut back by 4 bases and J by 0 bases. The CDR3 protein is CASSQARGQANYGYTF. CDR3 sequence (DNA): TGCGCCAGCAGCCAAGCCCGCGGACAGGCTAACTATGGCTACACCTTC.

This clonotype was found many times. The chain couples TRBV27 to TRBJ2-7; 7 bases are a match to TRBD1. J gave up 4 bases and V 5 bases, and 8 bases lay outside the gene matches. This CDR3 is built from 14 residues. CDR1 MNHEY and CDR2 SMNVEV come from the germline V gene (reference sequence). CDR3: CASSPGQSLYEQYF. The CDR3 DNA sequence: TGTGCCAGCAGTCCGGGACAGTCACTGTACGAGCAGTACTTC.

This clonotype came up a few times. A much larger clone lies a single base off, so this may be a read error. Without the conserved terminal phenylalanine or tryptophan, this CDR3 likely stems from a read error. The V call is TRBV7-9, the J call TRBJ2-7, with D perhaps being TRBD1 or TRBD2 (6 bases each). The CDR3 is 14 residues long. Germline CDR1 reads SEHNR; CDR2 reads FQNEAQ (reference sequence). V dropped 5 bases and J dropped 5 bases, with 16 bases sitting between them. The CDR3 DNA follows: TGTGCCAGCAGCCGCAGGGGAGGTGGGGACGAGCAGTACCTC. Translating gives CASSRRGGGDEQYL.

This chain joins TRBV9 and TRBJ2-2, with TRBD1 identical over 7 bases. The ends lost 4 bases at V and 5 bases at J; junction bases unmatched: 5. Per germline, CDR1 SGDLS and CDR2 YYNGEE. The CDR3 contains 14 residues. The CDR3 loop reads CASSTTQGTGELFF. DNA of the CDR3: TGTGCCAGCAGCACAACACAGGGGACCGGGGAGCTGTTTTTT. Complete variable domain (other parts from reference TRBV9 and TRBJ2-2): DSGVTQTPKHLITATGQRVTLRCSPRSGDLSVYWYQQSLDQGLQFLIQYYNGEERAKGNILERFSAQQFPDLHSELNLSSLELGDSALYFCASSTTQGTGELFFGEGSRLTVL.

This clonotype was observed many times. The chain recombines TRBV9 with TRBJ1-2, with 7 bases identical to TRBD1. Germline CDR1 reads SGDLS; CDR2 reads YYNGEE. The CDR3 is 13 amino acids. V lost 0 bases, J lost 4 bases, and 0 bases stayed unmatched. The CDR3 DNA sequence: TGTGCCAGCAGCGTAGGGGACAGCTATGGCTACACCTTC. This codes for CASSVGDSYGYTF.

This clonotype has a count of ten or more. V and J are TRBV28 and TRBJ2-7; tentatively, D is TRBD2 (5 bases). V shed 5 bases and J shed 0 bases, with 14 bases lying between them. The CDR3 is 15 amino acids. Germline V gene lookup returns CDR1 MDHEN and CDR2 SYDVKM. The chain's CDR3 is CASSPSGVISYEQYF. CDR3 DNA sequence: TGTGCCAGCAGTCCCTCCGGGGTAATCTCCTACGAGCAGTACTTC.

This clonotype was counted ten times or more. The gene calls are TRBV18 and TRBJ2-7; TRBD1 agrees at 10 bases. V shed 5 bases, J shed 5 bases, and the junction held 3 bases outside the gene matches. CDR3 size: 13 residues. Germline-derived CDR1 and CDR2 are KGHSH and LQKENI. The CDR3 sequence: CASSTGQGDEQYF. The DNA of the CDR3 is TGTGCCAGCTCAACCGGACAGGGGGACGAGCAGTACTTC.

The table lists this clonotype with many counts. This chain joins TRBV7-8 and TRBJ2-7, with TRBD1 as a possible D gene (5 bases). V lost 1 base to trimming and J lost 2 bases, with 12 bases between them. This CDR3 region has 15 residues. Germline CDR1 reads SGHVS; CDR2 reads FQNEAQ. The CDR3 nucleotides read TGTGCCAGCAGCTTAGATGGGGCCGTGGCCTACGAGCAGTACTTC. This translates into CASSLDGAVAYEQYF.

This clonotype was picked up a small number of times. Given a much more abundant clone one base away, this may be a read error. The chain couples TRBV2 to TRBJ1-5; TRBD1 might be the D (5 bases). The V end lost 6 bases, the J end lost 9 bases, and 21 bases lay between the germline ends. CDR1 and CDR2 from the germline V gene are SNHLY and FYNNEI. This CDR3 spans 15 amino acids. CDR3 in DNA: TGTGCCAGCAGCATAGGGACGGGCGTGCTCCCGCCCCAGCATTTT. It encodes CASSIGTGVLPPQHF.

This clonotype turned up a few times. The rearrangement joins TRBV28 to TRBJ2-3, with D tentatively TRBD1 (5 bases). The V gene's germline CDR1 is MDHEN and CDR2 SYDVKM. Trimming removed 7 bases from V and 2 bases from J, with 25 bases in between. CDR3 length equals 18 residues. The CDR3 protein is CASTSHAVGAINTDTQYF. CDR3 coding DNA: TGTGCCAGCACCTCCCACGCCGTAGGGGCGATTAACACAGATACGCAGTATTTT.

This clonotype was found many times. CDR3 region: CASRRVEGNTEAFF. The DNA of the CDR3 is TGTGCCAGCAGAAGAGTCGAGGGGAACACTGAAGCTTTCTTT. The chain uses TRBV2 and TRBJ1-1; the D is unclear. The V end was cut by 6 bases, the J end by 1 base, with 12 bases between. Germline CDR1 is SNHLY and CDR2 is FYNNEI. There are 14 residues in the CDR3.

The V call is TRBV28, the J call TRBJ2-7, with 7 bases that match TRBD1. After removal of 6 bases from V and 4 bases from J, the junction contained 15 bases not matched to a gene. Germline CDR1 MDHEN, CDR2 SYDVKM. The CDR3 length is 16 residues. The CDR3 spells CASSQTGAAGLYEQYF. In DNA, the CDR3 is TGTGCCAGCAGCCAAACAGGGGCCGCCGGCCTTTACGAGCAGTACTTC.

The rearrangement joins TRBV11-2 to TRBJ2-5; D may be TRBD2 (6 bases). The V end was cut by 1 base, the J end by 2 bases, with 11 bases between. Germline-derived CDR1 and CDR2 are SGHAT and FQNNGV. The CDR3 is 15 residues long. The CDR3 DNA reads TGTGCCAGCAGCTTAGGGCAGCGGGTTCAAGAGACCCAGTACTTC. As protein: CASSLGQRVQETQYF.

The table lists this clonotype with many counts. The chain uses TRBV7-3 and TRBJ2-1; no clear D gene. Deletions cut 2 bases from V and 0 bases from J, with 17 bases between. Germline V gene sequence: CDR1 SGHTA, CDR2 FQGTGA. The CDR3 is 18 residues long. The CDR3 loop reads CASSLSSAGQLSYNEQFF. The CDR3 nucleotides are TGTGCCAGCAGCTTATCCTCGGCCGGGCAGCTCTCCTACAATGAGCAGTTCTTC. Together with reference TRBV7-3 and TRBJ2-1, the CDR3 gives the full variable domain: GAGVSQTPSNKVTEKGKYVELRCDPISGHTALYWYRQSLGQGPEFLIYFQGTGAADDSGLPNDRFFAVRPEGSVSTLKIQRTERGDSAVYLCASSLSSAGQLSYNEQFFGPGTRLTVL.

This clonotype was seen ten or more times. The J gene is TRBJ2-2, the V gene TRBV15, with TRBD1 matching over 8 bases. The ends lost 5 bases at V and 2 bases at J; junction bases unmatched: 4. Germline values: CDR1 LNHNV, CDR2 YYDKDF (reference sequence). The CDR3 loop spans 15 amino acids. CDR3 amino acids: CATSLQGGNTGELFF. In DNA, the CDR3 is TGTGCCACCAGCTTACAGGGGGGCAACACCGGGGAGCTGTTTTTT.

The table lists this clonotype with many counts. The V and J genes are TRBV12-5 and TRBJ2-1; TRBD2 agrees at 9 bases. V was pared by 1 base and J by 8 bases, with 6 bases of the junction left unmatched. CDR1 and CDR2 from the germline V gene are LGHNT and FRNRAP. The CDR3 runs 15 residues. The DNA of the CDR3 is TGTGCTAGTGGTTTGGGGATAGCGGGGGTGGATGAGCAGTTCTTC. The encoded protein is CASGLGIAGVDEQFF.